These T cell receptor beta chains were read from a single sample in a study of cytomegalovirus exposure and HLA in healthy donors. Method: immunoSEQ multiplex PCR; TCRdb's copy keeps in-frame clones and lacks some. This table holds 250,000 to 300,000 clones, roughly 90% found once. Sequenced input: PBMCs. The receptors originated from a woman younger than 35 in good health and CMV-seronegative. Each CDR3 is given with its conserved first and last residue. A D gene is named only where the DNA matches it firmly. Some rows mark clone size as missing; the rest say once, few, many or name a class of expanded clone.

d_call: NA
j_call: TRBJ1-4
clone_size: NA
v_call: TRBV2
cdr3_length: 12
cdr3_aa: CASKRANEKLFF
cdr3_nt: TGTGCCAGCAAACGGGCTAATGAAAAACTGTTTTTT

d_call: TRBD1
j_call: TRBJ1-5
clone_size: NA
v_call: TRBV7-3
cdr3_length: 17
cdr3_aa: CASSQDRGVRSNQPQHF
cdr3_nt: TGTGCCAGCAGCCAGGACAGGGGAGTTAGGAGCAATCAGCCCCAGCATTTT

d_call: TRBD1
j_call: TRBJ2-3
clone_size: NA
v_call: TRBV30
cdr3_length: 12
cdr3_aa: CAWRQGTDTQYF
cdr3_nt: TGTGCCTGGAGACAGGGGACAGATACGCAGTATTTT

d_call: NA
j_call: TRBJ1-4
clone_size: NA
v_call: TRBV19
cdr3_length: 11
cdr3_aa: CASGRNEKLFF
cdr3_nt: TGTGCCAGTGGGCGAAATGAAAAACTGTTTTTT

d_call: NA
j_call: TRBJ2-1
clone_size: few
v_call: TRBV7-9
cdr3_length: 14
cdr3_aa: CASSVGTAYNEQFF
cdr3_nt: TGTGCCAGCAGCGTCGGGACTGCCTACAATGAGCAGTTCTTC

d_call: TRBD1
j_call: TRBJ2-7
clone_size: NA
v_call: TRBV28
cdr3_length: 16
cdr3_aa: CASSGMGGDRAYEQYF
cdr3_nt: TGTGCCAGCAGTGGTATGGGCGGGGACAGGGCTTACGAGCAGTACTTC

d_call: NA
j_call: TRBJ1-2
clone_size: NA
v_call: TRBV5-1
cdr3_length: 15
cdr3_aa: CASSLAAGPNYGYTF
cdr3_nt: TGCGCCAGCAGCTTGGCGGCAGGGCCAAACTATGGCTACACCTTC

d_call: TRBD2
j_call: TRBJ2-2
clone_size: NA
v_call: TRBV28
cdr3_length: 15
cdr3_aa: CASRAGGPGTGELFF
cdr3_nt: TGTGCCAGCAGAGCGGGGGGGCCGGGAACCGGGGAGCTGTTTTTT

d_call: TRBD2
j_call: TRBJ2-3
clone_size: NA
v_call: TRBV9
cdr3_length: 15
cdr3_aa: CASNQRGGSTDTQYF
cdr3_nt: TGTGCCAGCAACCAGCGGGGGGGAAGCACAGATACGCAGTATTTT

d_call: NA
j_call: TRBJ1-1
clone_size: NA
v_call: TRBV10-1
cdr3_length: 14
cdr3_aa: CASSDRIDYTEAFF
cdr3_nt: TGCGCCAGCAGTGATAGAATCGACTACACTGAAGCTTTCTTT

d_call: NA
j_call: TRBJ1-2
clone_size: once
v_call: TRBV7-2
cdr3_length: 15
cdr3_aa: CASSPGAGVFYGYTF
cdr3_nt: TGTGCCAGCAGCCCCGGGGCAGGGGTTTTCTATGGCTACACCTTC

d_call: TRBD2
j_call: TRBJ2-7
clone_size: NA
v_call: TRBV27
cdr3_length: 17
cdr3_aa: CATTDGLAGGHGYEQYF
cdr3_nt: TGTGCCACCACAGATGGACTAGCGGGGGGCCACGGCTACGAGCAGTACTTC

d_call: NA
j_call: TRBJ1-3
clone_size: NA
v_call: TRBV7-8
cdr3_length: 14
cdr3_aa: CASSLAGSGNTIYF
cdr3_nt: TGTGCCAGCAGCTTGGCAGGCTCTGGAAACACCATATATTTT

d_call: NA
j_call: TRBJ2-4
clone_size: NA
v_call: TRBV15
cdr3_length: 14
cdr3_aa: CATSRAGPKNIQYF
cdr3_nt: TGTGCCACCAGCAGGGCGGGGCCCAAAAACATTCAGTACTTC

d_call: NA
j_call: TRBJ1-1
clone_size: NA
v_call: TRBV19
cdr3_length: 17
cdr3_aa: CASSIGPIIDINTEAFF
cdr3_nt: TGTGCCAGTAGTATAGGGCCGATCATCGACATTAACACTGAAGCTTTCTTT

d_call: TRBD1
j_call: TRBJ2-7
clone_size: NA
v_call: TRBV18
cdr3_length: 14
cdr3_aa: CASSHRGSSYEQYF
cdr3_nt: TGTGCCAGCTCACACAGGGGCTCCTCCTACGAGCAGTACTTC

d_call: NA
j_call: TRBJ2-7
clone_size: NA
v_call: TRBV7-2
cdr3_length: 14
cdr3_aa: CASNTGTRVTEQYF
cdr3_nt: TGTGCCAGCAACACCGGGACACGAGTCACTGAGCAGTACTTC

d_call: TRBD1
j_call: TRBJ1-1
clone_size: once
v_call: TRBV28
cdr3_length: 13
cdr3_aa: CASSLTGGAEAFF
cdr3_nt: TGTGCCAGCAGTTTAACAGGGGGCGCTGAAGCTTTCTTT

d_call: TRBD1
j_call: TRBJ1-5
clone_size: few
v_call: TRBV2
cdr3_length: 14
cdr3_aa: CASSFDRANQPQHF
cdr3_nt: TGTGCCAGCAGTTTCGACAGGGCCAATCAGCCCCAGCATTTT

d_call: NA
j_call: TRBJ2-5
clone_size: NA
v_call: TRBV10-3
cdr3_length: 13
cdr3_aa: CAISGPGQETQYF
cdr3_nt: TGTGCCATCAGTGGGCCAGGTCAAGAGACCCAGTACTTC